The clone carrying this T cell receptor beta chain was recorded at least ten times. Its antigen is currently unknown. Arm-PCR of CDR3 regions and iRepertoire HTBI primers were the basis on which TCR beta libraries were built. TCRdb independently ran MiXCR on the multiplex PCR reads; one entry per CDR3 protein. The sample contains roughly 490,000 distinct CDR3 sequences, approximately 23% of which appear only once. The sample belongs to a study of regulatory T cells in long-lasting Graves disease. Time point defined: persistent/refractory GD, antithyroid drugs over 5 years with positive TRAb. PBMC RNA served as the TCR library source. The authors drew patients from an endocrinology department in Xi'an, China. EDTA tubes collected approximately 10 milliliters of peripheral blood. General study results and limits: The study found TRBV28, TRBJ1-2 and TRBJ2-5 favored in persistent disease.

This CDR3 is built from 13 residues. Germline V lookup: CDR1 LNHDA, CDR2 SQIVND (reference sequence). Trimming removed 4 bases at V and 2 bases at J, with 8 bases between. The chain combines TRBV19 with TRBJ2-5; D unclear. Sample: peripheral blood mononuclear cells (PBMCs), taken when the disease was refractory, from a patient treated with antithyroid drugs. The receptor was derived from a female donor with Graves disease. CDR3 nucleotides: TGTGCCAGTAGTACCTCCCCGCAAGAGACCCAGTACTTC. It is translated as CASSTSPQETQYF.